What follows are 8 T cell receptor beta chains derived from one specimen sequenced in a study of T cell responses to AZD1222 COVID-19 vaccine. Profiling relied on immunoSEQ multiplex PCR, and the TCRdb table lists in-frame clones only, not all of them. The table records 130,000 or so clones, around 94% of them present only once. Material: peripheral blood, obtained on day 0 of AZD1222 vaccination. These receptors originate from an adult in good health.

The chain joins TRBV30 to TRBJ1-1, with D perhaps matching TRBD1 (5 bases). Germline assignment: CDR1 GTSNPN and CDR2 SVGIG (reference sequence). CDR3 length equals 11 residues. The germline V and J ends were trimmed by 4 bases and 4 bases, with 7 bases remaining between them. This CDR3 is CAWMRGTEAFF. The CDR3 nucleotides read TGTGCCTGGATGAGGGGCACTGAAGCTTTCTTT. The whole variable domain, remainder taken from reference TRBV30 and TRBJ1-1, is SQTIHQWPATLVQPVGSPLSLECTVEGTSNPNLYWYRQAAGRGLQLLFYSVGIGQISSEVPQNLSASRPQDRQFILSSKKLLLSDSGFYLCAWMRGTEAFFGQGTRLTVV.

The rearrangement joins TRBV25-1 to TRBJ1-4; the D gene is possibly TRBD1 (5 bases). The ends were cut back, 3 bases at V and 1 base at J, with 12 bases in the middle. Looked up from germline, CDR1 is MGHDK and CDR2 is SYGVNS. The CDR3 has 16 amino acids. This CDR3 is CASSDEGDETNEKLFF. The DNA of the CDR3 is TGTGCCAGCAGTGACGAAGGGGATGAAACTAATGAAAAACTGTTTTTT.

V is TRBV5-1 and J is TRBJ1-3; 8 positions match TRBD1. The length of the CDR3 is 15 residues. Germline CDR1 reads SGHRS; CDR2 reads YFSETQ. The junction had 2 bases not matched to a gene; V was cut back by 1 base and J by 2 bases. As DNA, the CDR3 is TGCGCCAGCAGCTTGTCACAGGGGGCTGGAAACACCATATATTTT. It translates to CASSLSQGAGNTIYF.

The rearrangement joins TRBV30 to TRBJ2-7; 16 nucleotides align to TRBD2. CDR3 length: 15 residues. After removal of 7 bases from V and 0 bases from J, the junction contained 3 bases not matched to a gene. Germline CDR1 is GTSNPN and CDR2 is SVGIG (reference sequence). This CDR3 reads CASGLAGGISYEQYF. Written as DNA, the CDR3 is TGTGCCTCGGGACTAGCGGGAGGGATCTCCTACGAGCAGTACTTC.

The rearrangement uses TRBV7-3 and TRBJ1-6, with TRBD1 matching over 7 bases. V dropped 5 bases and J dropped 8; count of bases not matched to a gene: 9. This CDR3 is 15 amino acids long. Germline assignment: CDR1 SGHTA and CDR2 FQGTGA. This CDR3 reads CASSRQGSVDSPLHF. The CDR3 region has the DNA TGTGCCAGCAGCCGACAGGGCTCTGTGGATTCACCCCTCCACTTT. The full variable domain, rest sourced from reference TRBV7-3 and TRBJ1-6, is GAGVSQTPSNKVTEKGKYVELRCDPISGHTALYWYRQSLGQGPEFLIYFQGTGAADDSGLPNDRFFAVRPEGSVSTLKIQRTERGDSAVYLCASSRQGSVDSPLHFGNGTRLTVT.

V and J are TRBV18 and TRBJ1-5, with D possibly TRBD1 on 5 matching bases. Germline V gene data show CDR1 as KGHSH and CDR2 as LQKENI. V was cut by 2 bases and J by 7 bases, with 15 bases left in between. CDR3 length equals 15 residues. The CDR3 DNA follows: TGTGCCAGCTCACCATACGACAGAAGTCGGCAGCCCCAGCATTTT. This codes for CASSPYDRSRQPQHF.

The chain combines TRBV27 with TRBJ1-2; D is unclear. The V and J ends lost 6 bases and 7 bases respectively, with 15 bases between them. This CDR3 region has 13 residues. CDR1 and CDR2 from the germline V gene are MNHEY and SMNVEV (reference sequence). As DNA, the CDR3 is TGTGCCAGCAGGGGCCGGGGAATCGGTGGCTACACCTTC. It translates to CASRGRGIGGYTF.

The chain links TRBV6-6 to TRBJ2-7; 8 bases line up with TRBD1. V lost 0 bases to trimming and J lost 4 bases; unmatched junction nucleotides: 5. Germline CDR1 and CDR2: MNHNY and SVGAGI (reference sequence). The CDR3 length is 15 residues. DNA for the CDR3: TGTGCCAGCAGTTACTCCCGGGACAGGCCATACGAGCAGTACTTC. This encodes CASSYSRDRPYEQYF.